A selection of T cell receptor beta chains follows, all from one sample in a study of blood T cell repertoires in COVID-19. Clones were sequenced by immunoSEQ multiplex PCR, and TCRdb holds only the in-frame ones, with some missing. The data hold around 120,000 clones, with 85% to 90% observed a single time. Specimen: peripheral blood. The receptors originated from a man aged 70-80 years who had recovered from COVID-19. Both conserved end residues are part of each CDR3. D genes are given only for firm matches. Size is stated for part of the rows, as once, few or many counts, or as a class when the clone is expanded.

clone_size j_call d_call v_call cdr3_aa cdr3_nt
few TRBJ2-1 NA TRBV7-2 CASSLLSASSYNEQFF TGTGCCAGCAGCTTACTCTCCGCTAGCTCCTACAATGAGCAGTTCTTC
NA TRBJ2-5 NA TRBV9 CASSETPQGPGETQYF TGTGCCAGCAGCGAGACCCCCCAGGGTCCGGGAGAGACCCAGTACTTC
NA TRBJ2-2 NA TRBV11-2 CASSLKLYPNTGELFF TGTGCCAGCAGCCTAAAGCTGTATCCGAACACCGGGGAGCTGTTTTTT
NA TRBJ2-7 NA TRBV5-6 CASSLVGDAYEQYF TGTGCCAGCAGCTTGGTAGGGGATGCCTACGAGCAGTACTTC
NA TRBJ2-3 TRBD2 TRBV5-8 CASSLGTSGRSADTQYF TGTGCCAGCAGCCTCGGGACTAGCGGGAGGTCAGCAGATACGCAGTATTTT
NA TRBJ2-3 NA TRBV3-1/TRBV3-2 CASSQGWATRTDTQYF TGTGCCAGCAGCCAAGGGTGGGCTACTCGCACAGATACGCAGTATTTT
NA TRBJ2-7 NA TRBV28 CASSFAGAGYEQYF TGTGCCAGCAGTTTCGCGGGCGCCGGCTACGAGCAGTACTTC
few TRBJ1-2 NA TRBV5-6 CASSLEGLNYGYTF TGTGCCAGCAGCTTGGAGGGACTGAACTATGGCTACACCTTC
once TRBJ2-1 TRBD2 TRBV10-2 CASSHFRGGPSEQFF TGCGCCAGCAGTCATTTCCGGGGGGGGCCGTCTGAGCAGTTCTTC
NA TRBJ1-2 NA TRBV5-6 CASSLAGPGYTF TGTGCCAGCAGCTTGGCAGGGCCTGGCTACACCTTC
few TRBJ1-5 TRBD1 TRBV4-2 CASSPQGASNQPQHF TGTGCCAGCAGCCCACAGGGGGCTTCCAATCAGCCCCAGCATTTT
NA TRBJ1-3 TRBD1 TRBV6-2/TRBV6-3 CASSKGASGNTIYF TGTGCCAGCAGCAAGGGGGCCTCTGGAAACACCATATATTTT